A selection of T cell receptor beta chains follows, all from one sample in a study of blood T cell repertoires in COVID-19. Libraries were prepared by immunoSEQ multiplex PCR; TCRdb keeps only in-frame clonotypes and omits some of them. The table has just over 300,000 clones, approximately 84% seen once. The sample consisted of PBMCs or T cells enriched from blood (not recorded which). These receptors came from a man aged 25-45 years who had recovered from COVID-19. Both conserved end residues are part of each CDR3. Fields, in order: J gene, V gene, CDR3 length, D gene, clone size, CDR3 protein, CDR3 DNA. A D gene is named only where the DNA matches it firmly. Some rows have no size entry. The others give once, few or many, or a class for an expanded clone.

TRBJ2-7,TRBV4-1,13,-,-,CASSPLSSYEQYF,TGCGCCAGCAGCCCACTCTCCTCCTACGAGCAGTACTTC
TRBJ1-2,TRBV3-1/TRBV3-2,16,-,-,CASSQERSRGDYGYTF,TGTGCCAGCAGCCAAGAGAGATCCAGGGGTGATTATGGCTACACCTTC
TRBJ1-2,TRBV7-9,14,-,-,CASSSGLLGDGYTF,TGTGCCAGCAGCTCGGGCCTCCTAGGGGATGGCTACACCTTC
TRBJ1-4,TRBV4-1,16,-,-,CASSPYPRVDHEKLFF,TGCGCCAGCAGCCCCTACCCCAGGGTAGATCATGAAAAACTGTTTTTT
TRBJ2-7,TRBV5-6,17,-,-,CASSLAPTGSLSYEQYF,TGTGCCAGCAGCTTGGCCCCGACAGGATCCCTCTCCTACGAGCAGTACTTC
TRBJ1-4,TRBV28,15,TRBD1,-,CASSTRTGVGEKLFF,TGTGCCAGCAGTACCCGGACAGGGGTAGGGGAAAAACTGTTTTTT
TRBJ2-7,TRBV30,13,-,-,CAWSRDISYEQYF,TGTGCCTGGAGTCGGGACATCTCCTACGAGCAGTACTTC
TRBJ2-7,TRBV5-4,18,TRBD1,-,CASSRNRGLIPNYDEQYF,TGTGCCAGCAGCAGGAACAGGGGGCTGATCCCAAACTACGACGAGCAGTACTTC
TRBJ2-3,TRBV3-1/TRBV3-2,15,-,-,CASSQGPRAGDTQYF,TGTGCCAGCAGCCAAGGTCCCAGGGCAGGGGATACGCAGTATTTT
TRBJ1-2,TRBV14,16,TRBD1,-,CASRGQGAAGDYGYTF,TGTGCCAGCAGGGGACAGGGCGCCGCGGGGGACTATGGCTACACCTTC
TRBJ1-5,TRBV2,13,-,few,CASSRTENQPQHF,TGTGCCAGCAGCCGGACAGAGAATCAGCCCCAGCATTTT
TRBJ2-2,TRBV10-2,17,TRBD2,-,CASSDGAGGPRTGELFF,TGCGCCAGCAGTGACGGAGCGGGAGGGCCGCGCACCGGGGAGCTGTTTTTT
TRBJ2-7,TRBV11-3,16,TRBD2,-,CASSILTSGSSYEQYF,TGTGCCAGCAGCATTTTGACTAGCGGGAGCTCCTACGAGCAGTACTTC
TRBJ2-2,TRBV5-6,13,-,once,CASSRTGGGELFF,TGTGCCAGCAGCCGGACCGGGGGCGGGGAGCTGTTTTTT
TRBJ2-5,TRBV4-1,14,-,-,CASSQGGQQETQYF,TGCGCCAGCAGCCAAGGTGGACAACAAGAGACCCAGTACTTC
TRBJ1-1,TRBV7-8,14,TRBD1,-,CASSLGQANTEAFF,TGTGCCAGCAGCTTGGGACAGGCCAACACTGAAGCTTTCTTT
TRBJ1-3,TRBV5-1,16,TRBD1,-,CASSPGTGGAGNTIYF,TGCGCCAGCAGCCCGGGGACAGGGGGCGCCGGAAACACCATATATTTT
TRBJ2-7,TRBV6-1,13,-,-,CASSESPGNEQYF,TGTGCCAGCAGTGAAAGTCCGGGGAACGAGCAGTACTTC
TRBJ2-2,TRBV18,15,-,few,CASSPLAGEAGELFF,TGTGCCAGCTCACCACTCGCTGGAGAGGCCGGGGAGCTGTTTTTT
TRBJ1-4,TRBV19,15,-,-,CASSMKGGFGEKLFF,TGTGCCAGTAGTATGAAGGGAGGGTTTGGCGAAAAACTGTTTTTT
TRBJ1-5,TRBV5-8,14,TRBD1,-,CASSFRQGHQPQHF,TGTGCCAGCAGCTTTAGACAGGGGCATCAGCCCCAGCATTTT
TRBJ2-2,TRBV7-2,15,TRBD1,-,CASSAGTGVPGELFF,TGTGCCAGCAGTGCCGGGACAGGGGTACCCGGGGAGCTGTTTTTT
TRBJ1-1,TRBV6-6,14,-,-,CASSSSLVWTEAFF,TGTGCCAGCAGTTCTAGTCTTGTCTGGACTGAAGCTTTCTTT
TRBJ2-5,TRBV6-5,15,-,-,CASRQGRVDIKTQYF,TGTGCCAGCAGGCAGGGTCGTGTGGATATAAAGACCCAGTACTTC
TRBJ2-7,TRBV5-1,13,-,-,CASSVDTTYEQYF,TGCGCCAGCAGCGTGGACACCACCTACGAGCAGTACTTC
TRBJ1-2,TRBV5-4,14,TRBD1,few,CASSFATGLYGYTF,TGTGCCAGCAGCTTTGCGACAGGGCTCTATGGCTACACCTTC
TRBJ1-5,TRBV4-1,17,-,many,CASSQEAPIISNQPQHF,TGCGCCAGCAGCCAAGAGGCCCCAATAATTAGCAATCAGCCCCAGCATTTT
TRBJ2-7,TRBV6-6,12,-,-,CASSYRSGEQYF,TGTGCCAGCAGTTACCGGTCGGGCGAGCAGTACTTC
TRBJ2-5,TRBV10-3,15,TRBD1,-,CAISESTGAGETQYF,TGTGCCATCAGTGAGTCGACAGGGGCGGGGGAGACCCAGTACTTC
TRBJ1-1,TRBV6-2/TRBV6-3,15,-,-,CASSYFVRSGTEAFF,TGTGCCAGCAGTTACTTTGTCCGGTCGGGTACTGAAGCTTTCTTT
TRBJ2-5,TRBV4-2,15,TRBD2,-,CASSQGLAGRETQYF,TGTGCCAGCAGCCAGGGACTAGCGGGAAGAGAGACCCAGTACTTC
TRBJ2-5,TRBV28,15,TRBD1,-,CASSSGQAGGETQYF,TGTGCCAGCAGTTCCGGACAGGCCGGCGGGGAGACCCAGTACTTC
TRBJ2-4,TRBV28,12,TRBD1,-,CASSPGQHIQYF,TGTGCCAGCAGCCCGGGACAGCACATTCAGTACTTC
TRBJ2-1,TRBV2,12,-,-,CASSSRYNEQFF,TGTGCCAGCAGTTCTAGGTACAATGAGCAGTTCTTC
TRBJ2-3,TRBV9,16,-,-,CASSVVLGRVGDTQYF,TGTGCCAGCAGCGTCGTACTAGGACGAGTTGGGGATACGCAGTATTTT
TRBJ1-1,TRBV5-1,15,TRBD1,-,CASSFLGQGATEAFF,TGCGCCAGCAGCTTTTTAGGACAGGGGGCGACTGAAGCTTTCTTT
TRBJ2-7,TRBV5-1,16,-,-,CASSFGGTETTYEQYF,TGCGCCAGCAGCTTTGGCGGAACCGAGACCACCTACGAGCAGTACTTC
TRBJ2-3,TRBV30,14,TRBD1,few,CAWSARGSTDTQYF,TGTGCCTGGAGTGCCAGGGGGAGCACAGATACGCAGTATTTT
TRBJ2-7,TRBV30,15,-,-,CAWGAGPTTALEQYF,TGTGCCTGGGGAGCAGGGCCCACGACGGCTCTCGAGCAGTACTTC
TRBJ2-5,TRBV7-9,14,TRBD1,-,CASSFRTGVETQYF,TGTGCCAGCAGTTTTCGGACAGGGGTAGAGACCCAGTACTTC
TRBJ2-7,TRBV20-1,10,-,-,CSASRGEQYF,TGCAGTGCTAGTAGGGGCGAGCAGTACTTC
TRBJ1-5,TRBV4-1,14,-,once,CASSQAGVDQPQHF,TGCGCCAGCAGCCAAGCGGGGGTAGATCAGCCCCAGCATTTT
TRBJ2-3,TRBV5-5,16,TRBD1,-,CASSLVQGEGTDTQYF,TGTGCCAGCAGCTTGGTGCAGGGGGAAGGCACAGATACGCAGTATTTT
TRBJ2-3,TRBV7-6,16,TRBD2,-,CASTSGAREVRDTQYF,TGTGCCAGCACCTCCGGCGCGCGGGAGGTTCGGGATACGCAGTATTTT
TRBJ1-5,TRBV6-5,14,-,-,CASSYNRVNQPQHF,TGTGCCAGCAGTTACAACAGGGTCAATCAGCCCCAGCATTTT
TRBJ2-5,TRBV5-4,15,TRBD1,-,CASSLIPQGRETQYF,TGTGCCAGCAGCTTGATCCCACAGGGGCGCGAGACCCAGTACTTC
TRBJ1-2,TRBV5-4,16,TRBD1,-,CASSTGTGFNLYGYTF,TGTGCCAGCAGCACCGGGACAGGCTTTAATCTCTATGGCTACACCTTC
TRBJ1-3,TRBV25-1,15,TRBD1,-,CASSPQGASGNTIYF,TGTGCCAGCAGCCCGCAGGGGGCATCTGGAAACACCATATATTTT
TRBJ1-4,TRBV11-2,13,-,-,CASSAAGANKLFF,TGTGCCAGCAGCGCAGCAGGGGCTAACAAACTGTTTTTT
TRBJ1-4,TRBV6-1,14,-,-,CASSEDLRNEKLFF,TGTGCCAGCAGTGAAGATCTGAGAAATGAAAAACTGTTTTTT
TRBJ1-2,TRBV5-1,14,TRBD1,once,CASRTSGTGYGYTF,TGCGCCAGCAGGACTTCCGGGACAGGGTATGGCTACACCTTC
TRBJ1-1,TRBV4-2,19,TRBD1,-,CASSQEAGGVGIRNTEAFF,TGTGCCAGCAGCCAAGAGGCAGGGGGCGTTGGTATACGGAACACTGAAGCTTTCTTT
TRBJ2-7,TRBV4-1,18,TRBD1,-,CASSQRPLGRDSFYEQYF,TGCGCCAGCAGCCAACGGCCTTTGGGCCGGGACAGCTTCTACGAGCAGTACTTC
TRBJ2-1,TRBV5-6,16,TRBD2,-,CASSEGSGGSLDEQFF,TGTGCCAGCAGCGAGGGTAGCGGGGGGTCCCTGGATGAGCAGTTCTTC
TRBJ1-5,TRBV24-1,14,-,-,CATSDLNRDQPQHF,TGTGCCACCAGTGATTTGAATCGGGATCAGCCCCAGCATTTT
TRBJ2-7,TRBV5-1,18,TRBD2,-,CASSLDGGSGLRSYEQYF,TGCGCCAGCAGCTTGGATGGCGGGAGTGGCCTTCGGTCCTACGAGCAGTACTTC
TRBJ2-3,TRBV5-4,17,TRBD2,-,CASSPGLAGRGTDTQYF,TGTGCCAGCAGCCCGGGACTAGCGGGACGGGGCACAGATACGCAGTATTTT
TRBJ2-1,TRBV23-1,16,TRBD2,-,CASSHGLAGLGNEQFF,TGCGCCAGCAGTCATGGACTAGCGGGATTAGGGAATGAGCAGTTCTTC